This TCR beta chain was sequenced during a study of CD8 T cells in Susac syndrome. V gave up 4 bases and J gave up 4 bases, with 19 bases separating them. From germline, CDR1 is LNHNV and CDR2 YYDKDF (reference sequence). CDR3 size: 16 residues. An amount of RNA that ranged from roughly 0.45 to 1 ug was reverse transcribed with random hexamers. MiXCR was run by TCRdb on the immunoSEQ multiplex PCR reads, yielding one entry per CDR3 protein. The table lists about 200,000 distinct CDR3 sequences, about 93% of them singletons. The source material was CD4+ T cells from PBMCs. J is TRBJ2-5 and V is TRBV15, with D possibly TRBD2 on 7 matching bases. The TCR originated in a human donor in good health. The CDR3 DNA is TGTGCCACCAGCACCATGAGGGGGGGGGATAGAGAGACCCAGTACTTC. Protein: CATSTMRGGDRETQYF.